This entry concerns a single TCR beta chain. Its antigen remains unidentified. As processed by the authors: Filtering differed since immunoSEQ provided only junctions, with no quality scores. Assay: immunoSEQ multiplex PCR; the TCRdb copy retains only in-frame clones and omits some. V and J calls and clone size follow that table, whereas D and trimming were derived from the DNA. The data contain fewer than 1.4 million clones, 78% of them seen just once; the ten biggest clones take up 0.55% to 0.7%. Each donor was a Caucasian adult residing in Nashville, Tennessee. These data come from a study of shared clonotypes between healthy human individuals. General observations from the study: Of the naive CD4 clonotypes, roughly 5% were shared across several donors.

The germline V and J ends were trimmed by 0 bases and 0 bases, with 18 bases remaining between them. CDR3 size: 17 residues. CDR1 and CDR2 (germline): SQVTM, ANQGSEA. The material sequenced was memory CD4+ T cells from PBMCs. Specified subset: CD45RA-negative fraction. The sequence was obtained from a man between 18 and 29 years old in good health. Some clones in this sample may be carry-over from other donors' samples. V and J are TRBV29-1 and TRBJ2-7; D not certain. The CDR3 protein is CSVEDRSSARSSYEQYF. The CDR3 DNA reads as TGCAGCGTTGAAGATCGATCCAGCGCAAGGAGCTCCTACGAGCAGTACTTC.